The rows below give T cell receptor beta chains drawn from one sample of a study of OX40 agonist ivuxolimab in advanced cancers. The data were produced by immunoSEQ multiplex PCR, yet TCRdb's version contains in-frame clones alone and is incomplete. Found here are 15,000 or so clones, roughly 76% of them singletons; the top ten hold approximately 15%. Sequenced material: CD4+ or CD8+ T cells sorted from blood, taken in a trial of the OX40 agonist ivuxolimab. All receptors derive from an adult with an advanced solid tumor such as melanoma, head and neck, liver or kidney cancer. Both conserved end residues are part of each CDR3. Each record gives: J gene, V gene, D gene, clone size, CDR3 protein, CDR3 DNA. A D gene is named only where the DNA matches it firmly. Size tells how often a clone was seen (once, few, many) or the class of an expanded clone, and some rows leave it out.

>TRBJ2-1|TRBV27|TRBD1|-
CASSWDSSSYNEQFF
TGTGCCAGCAGCTGGGACAGCAGCTCCTACAATGAGCAGTTCTTC
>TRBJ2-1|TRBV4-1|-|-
CASSLGILNEQFF
TGCGCCAGCAGCCTTGGGATTCTTAATGAGCAGTTCTTC
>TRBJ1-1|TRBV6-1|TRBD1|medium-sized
CASRKGTGSDTEAFF
TGTGCCAGCCGTAAGGGGACAGGGTCAGACACTGAAGCTTTCTTT
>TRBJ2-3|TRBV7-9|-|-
CASSLGLRDTQYF
TGTGCCAGCAGCTTAGGCTTGAGGGATACGCAGTATTTT
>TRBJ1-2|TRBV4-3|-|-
CASSQDEENYGYTF
TGCGCCAGCAGCCAAGATGAGGAGAACTATGGCTACACCTTC
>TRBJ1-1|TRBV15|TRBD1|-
CATSTLEQGAALDGEGTEAFF
TGTGCCACCAGCACACTCGAGCAGGGGGCGGCTCTCGACGGGGAAGGGACTGAAGCTTTCTTT
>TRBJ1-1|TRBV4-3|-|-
CASSQDRGSVTEAFF
TGCGCCAGCAGCCAAGATAGGGGCTCGGTCACTGAAGCTTTCTTT
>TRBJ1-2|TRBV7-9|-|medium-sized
CASSLGASNYGYTF
TGTGCCAGCAGCTTGGGGGCTTCTAACTATGGCTACACCTTC
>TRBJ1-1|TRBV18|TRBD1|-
CASTGVNAEAFF
TGTGCCAGTACAGGGGTGAACGCTGAAGCTTTCTTT
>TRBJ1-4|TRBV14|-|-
CASSPPGRYNEKLFF
TGTGCCAGCAGCCCCCCGGGACGGTATAATGAAAAACTGTTTTTT
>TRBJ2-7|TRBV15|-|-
CATSRGNWYEQYF
TGTGCCACCAGCAGGGGGAATTGGTACGAGCAGTACTTC
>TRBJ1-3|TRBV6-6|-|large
CASSRPRNTIYF
TGTGCCAGCAGCCGCCCACGGAACACCATATATTTT
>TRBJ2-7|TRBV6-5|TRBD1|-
CASSYSGGTGDEQYF
TGTGCCAGCAGTTACTCCGGCGGGACAGGCGACGAGCAGTACTTC
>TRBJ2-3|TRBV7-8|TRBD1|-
CASSLSGDRGTGDRRDTQYF
TGTGCCAGCAGCTTATCTGGAGATCGGGGGACAGGGGACCGACGGGATACGCAGTATTTT
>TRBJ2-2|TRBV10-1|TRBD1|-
CASSEYRQGSSGELFF
TGCGCCAGCAGTGAGTATCGACAGGGATCGTCCGGGGAGCTGTTTTTT
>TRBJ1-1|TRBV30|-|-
CAWSGRTLNTEAFF
TGTGCCTGGTCCGGACGGACCTTGAACACTGAAGCTTTCTTT
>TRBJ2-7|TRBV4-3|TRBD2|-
CASSQYQVVGGASYEQYF
TGCGCCAGCAGCCAATATCAGGTTGTCGGGGGGGCGTCCTACGAGCAGTACTTC
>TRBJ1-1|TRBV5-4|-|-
CASSAGLNTEAFF
TGTGCCAGCAGCGCTGGGTTGAACACTGAAGCTTTCTTT
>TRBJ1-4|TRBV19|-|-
CASSIGGSYEKLFF
TGTGCCAGTAGTATTGGGGGATCGTATGAAAAACTGTTTTTT
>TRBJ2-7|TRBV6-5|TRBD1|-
CASRTPGGVRYF
TGTGCCAGCAGAACTCCAGGGGGCGTGCGGTACTTC
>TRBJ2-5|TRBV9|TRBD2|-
CASSVSGGRVGSETQYF
TGTGCCAGCAGCGTTAGCGGGGGGCGGGTCGGGTCTGAGACCCAGTACTTC
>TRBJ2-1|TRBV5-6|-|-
CASSLGGLSSYNEQFF
TGTGCCAGCAGCTTGGGAGGACTGAGCTCCTACAATGAGCAGTTCTTC
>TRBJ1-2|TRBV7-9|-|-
CASSFTGQDYTF
TGTGCCAGCAGCTTTACAGGGCAAGACTACACCTTC
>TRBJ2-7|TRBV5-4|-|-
CASSASSYEQYF
TGTGCCAGCAGCGCAAGCTCCTACGAGCAGTACTTC
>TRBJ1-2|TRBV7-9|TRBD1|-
CASSPLTGGDYGYTF
TGTGCCAGCAGCCCGCTGACAGGGGGAGACTATGGCTACACCTTC
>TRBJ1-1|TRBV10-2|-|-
CASMQYTEAFF
TGCGCCAGCATGCAGTACACTGAAGCTTTCTTT
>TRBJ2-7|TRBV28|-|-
CASSFGAVRIYEQYF
TGTGCCAGCAGTTTTGGAGCAGTCCGGATCTACGAGCAGTACTTC
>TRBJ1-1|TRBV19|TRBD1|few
CASTVDRGFSVPEAFF
TGTGCCAGTACAGTAGACAGGGGCTTCTCGGTTCCTGAAGCTTTCTTT
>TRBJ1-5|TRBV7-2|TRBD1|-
CASSYGPGQGRGQPQHF
TGTGCCAGCAGCTACGGACCTGGACAGGGAAGAGGTCAGCCCCAGCATTTT
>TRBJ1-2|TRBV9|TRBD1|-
CASSVEGRGLENYGYTF
TGTGCCAGCAGCGTAGAGGGCAGGGGGCTAGAAAACTATGGCTACACCTTC
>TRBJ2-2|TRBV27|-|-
CASSSWGRGNTGELFF
TGTGCCAGCAGTTCGTGGGGAAGGGGGAACACCGGGGAGCTGTTTTTT
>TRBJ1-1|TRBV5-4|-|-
CASSLGWNTEAFF
TGTGCCAGCAGCTTGGGATGGAACACTGAAGCTTTCTTT
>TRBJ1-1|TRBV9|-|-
CASSESRGDWNTEAFF
TGTGCCAGCAGCGAGTCCAGGGGTGATTGGAACACTGAAGCTTTCTTT
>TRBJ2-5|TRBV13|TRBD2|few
CASSISGGARETQYF
TGTGCCAGCAGCATTAGCGGGGGGGCTCGAGAGACCCAGTACTTC
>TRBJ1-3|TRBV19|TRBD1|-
CASSMPGQGYLGGNTIYF
TGTGCCAGTAGTATGCCGGGACAGGGCTATTTGGGCGGAAACACCATATATTTT
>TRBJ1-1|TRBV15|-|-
CATSRVGNTEAFF
TGTGCCACCAGCAGAGTAGGGAACACTGAAGCTTTCTTT
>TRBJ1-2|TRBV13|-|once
CASSPWRTDYGYTF
TGTGCCAGCAGCCCGTGGAGGACAGACTATGGCTACACCTTC
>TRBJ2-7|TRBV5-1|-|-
CASSYTGYAYEQYF
TGCGCCAGCAGCTATACCGGGTATGCCTACGAGCAGTACTTC
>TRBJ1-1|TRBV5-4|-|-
CASSFTGLDTEAFF
TGTGCCAGCAGCTTCACAGGGTTGGACACTGAAGCTTTCTTT
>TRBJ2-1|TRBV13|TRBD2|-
CASRLADFSYNEQFF
TGTGCCAGCAGACTAGCGGATTTCTCCTACAATGAGCAGTTCTTC
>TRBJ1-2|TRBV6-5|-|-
CASSYERGFHYGYTF
TGTGCCAGCAGTTACGAGCGGGGATTTCACTATGGCTACACCTTC
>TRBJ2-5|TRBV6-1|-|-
CASRGSGEETQYF
TGTGCCAGCAGGGGTTCGGGGGAGGAGACCCAGTACTTC
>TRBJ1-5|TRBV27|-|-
CASSFGRRQPQHF
TGTGCCAGCAGTTTTGGTAGGCGTCAGCCCCAGCATTTT
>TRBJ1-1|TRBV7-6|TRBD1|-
CASSSGQGVTEAFF
TGTGCCAGCAGCTCAGGACAGGGAGTCACTGAAGCTTTCTTT
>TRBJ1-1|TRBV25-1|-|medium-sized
CASRKEQGNTEAFF
TGTGCCAGCAGAAAGGAACAGGGGAACACTGAAGCTTTCTTT
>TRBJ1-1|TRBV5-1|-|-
CASSQTGEAFF
TGCGCCAGCAGCCAGACAGGTGAAGCTTTCTTT
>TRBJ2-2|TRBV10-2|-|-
CASNPGESTGELFF
TGCGCCAGTAATCCAGGGGAAAGCACCGGGGAGCTGTTTTTT
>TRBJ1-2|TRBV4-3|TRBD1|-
CASSSRGRGDGYTF
TGCGCCAGCAGCTCCCGGGGCAGGGGGGATGGCTACACCTTC
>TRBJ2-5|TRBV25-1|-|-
CASSPPPGTPTLETQYF
TGTGCCAGCAGTCCACCCCCCGGGACTCCCACCCTAGAGACCCAGTACTTC
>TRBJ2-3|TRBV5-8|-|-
CASSLDSGDTQYF
TGTGCCAGCAGCTTAGATTCGGGGGATACGCAGTATTTT